One T cell receptor (beta chain) is described in this entry. Its antigen is undetermined. This sample was taken from a study of OX40 agonist ivuxolimab in advanced cancers. At the level of the study: The drug used for patients, ivuxolimab, was an agonistic anti-OX40 (CD134) antibody. Those enrolled were roughly 80% male, with a mean age of around 55 years and ages from roughly 20 to 85. Study findings and constraints: Relative to CD4+ cells, CD8+ T cells on average had more expanded clones. In the expanded peripheral T cells, antigen specificity was never determined.

The CDR3 consists of 17 residues. V lost 4 bases to trimming and J lost 3 bases, with 21 bases between them. Per the germline V gene, CDR1 is SGHNT and CDR2 is YYREEE (reference sequence). The data were produced by immunoSEQ multiplex PCR, yet TCRdb's version contains in-frame clones alone and is incomplete. The table has nearly 50,000 clones, roughly 81% seen once; the top ten hold around 7.1%. This TCR derives from an adult with an advanced solid tumor such as melanoma, head and neck, liver or kidney cancer. The V call is TRBV5-4, the J call TRBJ2-3; D possibly corresponds to TRBD1 (5 bases). The sample consisted of CD4+ or CD8+ T cells sorted from blood, taken in a trial of the OX40 agonist ivuxolimab. Here the CDR3 reads CASSRYADAGWTDTQYF. CDR3 DNA: TGTGCCAGCAGCAGATACGCGGACGCAGGGTGGACAGATACGCAGTATTTT. The whole variable domain, remainder taken from reference TRBV5-4 and TRBJ2-3, is ETGVTQSPTHLIKTRGQQVTLRCSSQSGHNTVSWYQQALGQGPQFIFQYYREEENGRGNFPPRFSGLQFPNYSSELNVNALELDDSALYLCASSRYADAGWTDTQYFGPGTRLTVL.